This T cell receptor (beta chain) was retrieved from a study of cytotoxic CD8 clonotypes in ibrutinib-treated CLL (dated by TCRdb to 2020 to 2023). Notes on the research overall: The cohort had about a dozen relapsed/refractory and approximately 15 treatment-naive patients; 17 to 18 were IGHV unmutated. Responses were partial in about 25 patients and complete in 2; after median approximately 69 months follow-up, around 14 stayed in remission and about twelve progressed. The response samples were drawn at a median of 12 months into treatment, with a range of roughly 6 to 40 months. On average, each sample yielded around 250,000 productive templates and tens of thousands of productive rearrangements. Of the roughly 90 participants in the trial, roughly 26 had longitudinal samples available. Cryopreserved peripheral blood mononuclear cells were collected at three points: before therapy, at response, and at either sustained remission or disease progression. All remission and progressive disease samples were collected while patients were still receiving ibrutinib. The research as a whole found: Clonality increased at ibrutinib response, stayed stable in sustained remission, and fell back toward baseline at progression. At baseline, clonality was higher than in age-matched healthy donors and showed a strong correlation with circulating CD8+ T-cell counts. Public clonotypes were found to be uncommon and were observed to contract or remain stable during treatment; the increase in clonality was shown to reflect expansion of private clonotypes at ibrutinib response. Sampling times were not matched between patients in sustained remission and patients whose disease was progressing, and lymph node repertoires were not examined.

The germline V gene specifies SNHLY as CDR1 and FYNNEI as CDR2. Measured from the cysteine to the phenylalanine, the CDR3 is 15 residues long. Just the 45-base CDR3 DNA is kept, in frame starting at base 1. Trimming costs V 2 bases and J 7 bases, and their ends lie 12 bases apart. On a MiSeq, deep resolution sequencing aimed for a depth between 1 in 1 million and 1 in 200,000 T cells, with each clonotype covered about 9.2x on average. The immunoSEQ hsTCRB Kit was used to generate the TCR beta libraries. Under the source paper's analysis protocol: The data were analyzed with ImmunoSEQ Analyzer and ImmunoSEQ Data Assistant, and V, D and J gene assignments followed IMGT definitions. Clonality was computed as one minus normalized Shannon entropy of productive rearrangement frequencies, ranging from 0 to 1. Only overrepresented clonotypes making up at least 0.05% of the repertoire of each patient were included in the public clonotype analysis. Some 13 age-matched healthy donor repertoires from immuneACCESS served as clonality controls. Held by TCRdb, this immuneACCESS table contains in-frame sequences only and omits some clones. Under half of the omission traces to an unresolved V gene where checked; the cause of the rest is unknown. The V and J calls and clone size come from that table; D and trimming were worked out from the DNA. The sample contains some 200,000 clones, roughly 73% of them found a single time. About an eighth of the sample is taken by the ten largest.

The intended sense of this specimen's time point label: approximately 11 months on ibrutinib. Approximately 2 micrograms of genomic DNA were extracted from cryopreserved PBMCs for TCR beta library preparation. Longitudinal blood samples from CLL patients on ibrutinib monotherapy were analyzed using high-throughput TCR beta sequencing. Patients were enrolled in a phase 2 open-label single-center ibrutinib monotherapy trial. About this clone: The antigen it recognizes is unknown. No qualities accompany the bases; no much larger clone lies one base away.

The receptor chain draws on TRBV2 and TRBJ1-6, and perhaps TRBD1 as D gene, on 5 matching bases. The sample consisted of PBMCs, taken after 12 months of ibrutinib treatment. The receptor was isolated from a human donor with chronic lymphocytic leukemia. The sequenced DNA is TGTGCCAGCAGTGAACTCCAGGGAAGGAATTCACCCCTCCACTTT. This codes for CASSELQGRNSPLHF.